These 22 T cell receptor beta chains were all obtained from the same sample, sequenced in a study of T cell clonality in common variable immunodeficiency. Sequenced by immunoSEQ multiplex PCR; TCRdb stores in-frame clones only, minus some. The data show under 45,000 clones, with none appearing a single time. What was sequenced was peripheral blood mononuclear cells. All receptors derive from a person aged 18-69 years in good health.

The table lists this clone with many counts. The read terminates 3 residues before the CDR3 end, so the remaining end is supplied by the germline J gene. This chain joins TRBV19 and TRBJ2-5; D perhaps matches TRBD2 (5 bases). CDR1 and CDR2 (germline): LNHDA, SQIVND (reference sequence). Deletions cut 4 bases from V and 2 bases from J, with 11 bases between. The CDR3 has 14 residues. CDR3 sequence reads: CASSKGSVQETQYF. CDR3 DNA (partial): TGTGCCAGTAGTAAGGGTAGCGTACAAGAGACC.

This clone was detected ten times or more. The read terminates 3 residues ahead of where the CDR3 ends, so the germline J gene completes it. This chain connects TRBV20-1 to TRBJ2-7; 10 bases are a match to TRBD2. With 6 bases clipped from V and 4 bases from J, the junction kept 15 bases outside the gene matches. The CDR3 extends over 16 amino acids. Germline loops: CDR1 DFQATT, CDR2 SNEGSKA (reference sequence). The sequenced part of the CDR3 DNA is TGCAGTGCCCTAGGGGAAGCTAGCGGGAGTTCTTACGAG. Translation: CSALGEASGSSYE. The CDR3 in its entirety is CSALGEASGSSYEQYF.

This clone was seen a few times. Germline and junction disagree at one end, which may indicate a read error. Read data end 3 residues before the CDR3 end; the end is taken from the germline J gene. The genes are TRBV7-7 and TRBJ2-7; 7 bases agree with TRBD1. Per germline, CDR1 SSHAT and CDR2 FNYEAQ (reference sequence). This CDR3 comprises 15 residues. CDR3 bases read: TGTGCTAGCAGCCCCGGACCCGGGACAGAGTACGAG. As protein: CASSPGPGTEYE. The CDR3 in full is CASSPGPGTEYEQYF.

This clone was seen many times. Read sequence stops 3 residues before the CDR3 end, and the germline J gene provides the missing end. This chain uses TRBV29-1 with TRBJ1-1; the match to TRBD1 covers 8 bases. The germline gives CDR1 SQVTM, CDR2 ANQGSEA. V gave up 6 bases and J gave up 1 base; unmatched junction bases: 4. This CDR3 is 13 amino acids long. The CDR3 region is CSVITGGNTEAFF. Partial CDR3 DNA: TGCAGCGTCATTACAGGGGGGAACACTGAA.

This clone was detected many times. The CDR3 reads CASSLRDNEQFF. The part of the CDR3 DNA that was read is TGTGCCAGCAGCTTACGGGACAATGAG. The chain employs TRBV7-2 and TRBJ2-1; D call uncertain. The read stops 3 residues short of the end of the CDR3; the missing end is completed from the germline J gene. Trimming cost V 2 bases and J 5 bases, with 4 bases left between them. From germline, CDR1 is SGHTA and CDR2 FQGNSA. This CDR3 is 12 amino acids long. The full variable domain, rest sourced from reference TRBV7-2 and TRBJ2-1, is GAGVSQSPSNKVTEKGKDVELRCDPISGHTALYWYRQSLGQGLEFLIYFQGNSAPDKSGLPSDRFSAERTGGSVSTLTIQRTQQEDSAVYLCASSLRDNEQFFGPGTRLTVL.

This clone was counted ten times or more. CDR3 bases read: TGTGCCAGCAGTTACGTAGAGCACACTGAA. Translated, it gives CASSYVEHTE. The full CDR3 reads CASSYVEHTEAFF. The gene calls are TRBV6-2 or TRBV6-3 and TRBJ1-1; no reliable D call. The read finishes 3 residues shy of the CDR3 end, and the germline J gene is used to complete it. Trimming shortened V by 2 bases and J by 3 bases, and 7 bases separated the two germline ends. The CDR3 spans 13 residues. Germline assignment: CDR1 MNHEY and CDR2 SVGEGT.

The sample holds many counts of this clone. The sequenced fragment ends 3 residues before the CDR3 boundary, so the rest is inferred from the germline J gene. The genes are TRBV5-1 and TRBJ2-3; 7 nucleotides line up with TRBD1. This CDR3 region has 18 residues. V lost 4 bases, J lost 2 bases, and 16 bases stayed unmatched. Germline values: CDR1 SGHRS, CDR2 YFSETQ. CDR3 bases read: TGCGCCAGCAGCCCGGGACAGTGGGTTCTTGAATTCACAGATACG. This codes for CASSPGQWVLEFTDT. In full, the CDR3 reads CASSPGQWVLEFTDTQYF.

There are many counts of this clone. The read ends 3 residues early relative to the CDR3; the germline J gene fills the gap. The rearrangement joins TRBV20-1 to TRBJ2-4; D is unresolved. There are 11 residues in the CDR3. The ends were cut back, 6 bases at V and 6 bases at J, with 9 bases in the middle. Germline V lookup: CDR1 DFQATT, CDR2 SNEGSKA (reference sequence). The CDR3 bases that were read are TGCAGTGCCTCTTTTAGAAACATT. It codes for CSASFRNI. The CDR3 reads in full as CSASFRNIQYF.

This clone showed up many times. Read data end 3 residues before the CDR3 end; the end is taken from the germline J gene. This chain links TRBV10-1 with TRBJ2-3; possibly TRBD2 for D (6 bases). V lost 2 bases and J 0 bases, leaving 6 bases between the germline ends. Per the germline V gene, CDR1 is WNHNN and CDR2 is SYGVQD (reference sequence). CDR3 length: 14 residues. The CDR3 sequence: CASSEAGSTDTQYF. The CDR3 bases that were read are TGCGCCAGCAGTGAGGCGGGGAGCACAGATACG.

Concerning this clone itself: The read is 3 residues too short to cover the CDR3 end, so that end is filled in from the germline J gene. The chain carries TRBV11-2 and TRBJ1-4; D remains unclear. The CDR3 is made up of 15 amino acids. V was trimmed by 1 base and J by 8 bases, leaving 14 bases between them. Germline lookup yields CDR1 SGHAT and CDR2 FQNNGV. The covered CDR3 bases are TGTGCCAGCAGCTTAGGGGTACTAGGCATGGAAAAA. The encoded protein is CASSLGVLGMEK. The entire CDR3 protein reads CASSLGVLGMEKLFF.

This clone was picked up a small number of times. The CDR3 end lies 3 residues beyond the end of the read and is filled in from the germline J gene. The chain combines TRBV19 with TRBJ1-6; 8 nucleotides agree with TRBD1. CDR1 and CDR2 (germline): LNHDA, SQIVND (reference sequence). This CDR3 contains 16 residues. The junction had 7 bases not matched to a gene; V was cut back by 3 bases and J by 6 bases. CDR3 DNA, as far as it was read: TGTGCCAGTAGTATTTTTCAGGGGGCAGCTAATTCACCC. Residues: CASSIFQGAANSP. The entire CDR3 sequence reads CASSIFQGAANSPLHF.

This clone occurred a few times. The missing CDR3 end, 3 residues past where the read stops, is filled in from the germline J gene. The chain combines TRBV5-1 with TRBJ2-2; D is unclear. V was trimmed by 0 bases and J by 1 base, leaving 4 bases between them. Germline V CDR1 and CDR2: SGHRS, YFSETQ. This CDR3 comprises 14 residues. CDR3 DNA, as far as it was read: TGCGCCAGCAGCTTGGAAGGGAACACCGGGGAG. Its translation: CASSLEGNTGE. The CDR3 in full is CASSLEGNTGELFF.

This clone has at least ten counts. The CDR3 is cut off 3 residues early in the read; its end comes from the germline J gene. The gene calls are TRBV12-3 or TRBV12-4 and TRBJ2-1, with TRBD1 identical over 7 bases. The CDR3 covers 14 residues. Trimming cost V 5 bases and J 5 bases; bases outside gene matches: 6. The CDR3 bases that were read are TGTGCCAGCAGTGCCGGGACAGCCCACAATGAG. Its protein is CASSAGTAHNE. The CDR3, in full, reads CASSAGTAHNEQFF.

This clone occurred many times. Sequencing ends 3 residues short of the CDR3 end; the germline J gene provides the rest. V gene TRBV13 combines with J gene TRBJ2-7; 11 bases are shared with TRBD2. The J segment lost 6 bases and the V segment lost 5 bases, leaving 6 bases of the junction unmatched. CDR3 length: 14 amino acids. Germline values: CDR1 PRHDT, CDR2 FYEKMQ (reference sequence). CDR3 DNA, as far as it was read: TGTGCCAGCAGCCCGGGCGGGACTAGCGGCGAG. This encodes CASSPGGTSGE. The entire CDR3 protein is CASSPGGTSGEQYF.

This clone was seen at least ten times. The CDR3 goes on 3 residues after the read ends, and that part is filled in from the germline J gene. The chain employs TRBV2 and TRBJ2-3, with TRBD1 identical over 7 bases. This CDR3 region has 13 residues. Unmatched junction bases numbered 4, after V lost 7 bases and J lost 3 bases. Germline values: CDR1 SNHLY, CDR2 FYNNEI. CDR3 sequence: CASTEQGTDTQYF. CDR3 DNA (partial): TGTGCCAGCACGGAACAGGGGACAGATACG. Full variable domain (remainder filled in from reference TRBV2 and TRBJ2-3): EPEVTQTPSHQVTQMGQEVILRCVPISNHLYFYWYRQILGQKVEFLVSFYNNEISEKSEIFDDQFSVERPDGSNFTLKIRSTKLEDSAMYFCASTEQGTDTQYFGPGTRLTVL.

This CDR3 is CASSSLGTGGTQYF. The CDR3 bases that were read are TGTGCCAGTAGTTCCCTCGGGACAGGGGGAACC. This sequence joins TRBV19 and TRBJ2-5; TRBD1 matches 11 bases. Read sequence stops 3 residues before the CDR3 end, and the germline J gene provides the missing end. Germline lookup yields CDR1 LNHDA and CDR2 SQIVND (reference sequence). There are 14 residues in the CDR3.

This clone was found many times. The read gets to within 3 residues of the CDR3 end, and the germline J gene fills in the rest. V is TRBV10-3 and J is TRBJ2-7; TRBD2 aligns across 12 bases. Germline trimming cut 6 bases from V and 1 base from J; bases unmatched to any gene: 4. CDR3 length: 15 residues. The germline gives CDR1 ENHRY, CDR2 SYGVKD. The CDR3 bases that were read are TGTGCCATCAGACGACTAGCGGGAGATTCCTACGAG. Translation gives CAIRRLAGDSYE. In full, the CDR3 is CAIRRLAGDSYEQYF.

There are a few counts of this clone. The sequenced fragment ends 3 residues before the CDR3 boundary, so the rest is inferred from the germline J gene. The chain couples TRBV30 to TRBJ1-2; D unclear. Germline loops: CDR1 GTSNPN, CDR2 SVGIG (reference sequence). The CDR3 is 16 amino acids. The sequenced CDR3 bases are TGTGCCTGGAGTGCCCCGAGGGCGGGAGGTTACAATGAC. It codes for CAWSAPRAGGYND. The CDR3 as a whole reads CAWSAPRAGGYNDYTF.

In this sample, this clone turned up many times. From the germline J gene comes the end of the CDR3, since the read stops 3 residues before it. This chain links TRBV19 with TRBJ1-1; 7 bases align to TRBD1. The CDR3 covers 14 residues. Trimming took 4 bases from V and 4 from J; bases not matched to a gene: 6. Germline V gives CDR1 LNHDA, CDR2 SQIVND (reference sequence). The CDR3 region is CASSTITGVTEAFF. Incomplete CDR3 DNA: TGTGCCAGTAGTACCATTACAGGGGTCACTGAA.

This clone was counted ten times or more. The CDR3 is cut off 3 residues early in the read; its end comes from the germline J gene. The V gene is TRBV2, the J gene TRBJ1-5; 7 bases map to TRBD1. J was trimmed by 7 bases and V by 1 base; bases with no gene match: 4. This CDR3 region has 14 residues. The germline CDR1 and CDR2 sequences are SNHLY and FYNNEI. The CDR3: CASSEDRGRQPQHF. The part of the CDR3 DNA that was read is TGTGCCAGCAGTGAAGACAGGGGCAGACAGCCC.

At least ten counts were recorded for this clone. The read halts 3 residues ahead of the CDR3 end, with the missing end drawn from the germline J gene. The J gene is TRBJ1-3, the V gene TRBV5-1, with D unclear. Germline-derived CDR1 and CDR2 are SGHRS and YFSETQ. This CDR3 is 13 amino acids long. Trimming cost V 3 bases and J 4 bases, with 8 bases left between them. The CDR3 is CASSSNIGNTIYF. The DNA read from the CDR3 is TGCGCCAGCAGCTCCAACATAGGAAACACC.

This clone was observed at least ten times. The CDR3 protein is CSARAARGYEQYF. Incomplete CDR3 DNA: TGCAGTGCTAGAGCTGCCAGGGGCTACGAG. V is TRBV20-1 and J is TRBJ2-7; perhaps TRBD1 as D (6 bases). Read data end 3 residues before the CDR3 end; the end is taken from the germline J gene. The V end lost 1 base, the J end lost 3 bases, and 10 bases lay between the germline ends. Germline values: CDR1 DFQATT, CDR2 SNEGSKA (reference sequence). The CDR3 spans 13 residues.